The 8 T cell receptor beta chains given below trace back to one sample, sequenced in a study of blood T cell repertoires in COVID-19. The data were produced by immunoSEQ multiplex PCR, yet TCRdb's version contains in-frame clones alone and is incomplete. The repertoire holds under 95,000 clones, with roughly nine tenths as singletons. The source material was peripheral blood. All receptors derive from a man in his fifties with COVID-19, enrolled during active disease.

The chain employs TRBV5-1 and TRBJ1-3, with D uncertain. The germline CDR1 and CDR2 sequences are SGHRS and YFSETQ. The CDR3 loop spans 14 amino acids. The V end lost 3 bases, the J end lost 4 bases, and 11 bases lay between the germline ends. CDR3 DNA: TGCGCCAGCAGCTCCGATAGCGCGGGAAACACCATATATTTT. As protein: CASSSDSAGNTIYF.

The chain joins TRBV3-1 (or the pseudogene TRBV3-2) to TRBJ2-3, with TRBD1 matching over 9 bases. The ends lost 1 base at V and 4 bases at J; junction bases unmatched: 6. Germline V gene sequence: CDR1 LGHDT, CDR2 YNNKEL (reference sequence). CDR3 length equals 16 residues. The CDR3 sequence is CASSQVAGTGPDTQYF. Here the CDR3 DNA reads TGTGCCAGCAGCCAAGTCGCCGGGACAGGGCCAGATACGCAGTATTTT.

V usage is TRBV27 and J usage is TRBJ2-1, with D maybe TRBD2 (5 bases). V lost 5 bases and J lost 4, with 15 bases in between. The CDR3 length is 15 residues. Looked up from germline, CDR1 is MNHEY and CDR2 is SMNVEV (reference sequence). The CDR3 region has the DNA TGTGCCAGCAGTCCCGGACTGACCGATTACAATGAGCAGTTCTTC. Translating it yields CASSPGLTDYNEQFF.

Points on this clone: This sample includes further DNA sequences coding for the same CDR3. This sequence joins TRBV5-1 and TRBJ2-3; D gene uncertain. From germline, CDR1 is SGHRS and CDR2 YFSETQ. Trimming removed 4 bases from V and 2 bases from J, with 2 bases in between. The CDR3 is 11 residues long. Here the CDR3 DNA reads TGCGCCAGCAGCCTCACAGATACGCAGTATTTT. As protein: CASSLTDTQYF.

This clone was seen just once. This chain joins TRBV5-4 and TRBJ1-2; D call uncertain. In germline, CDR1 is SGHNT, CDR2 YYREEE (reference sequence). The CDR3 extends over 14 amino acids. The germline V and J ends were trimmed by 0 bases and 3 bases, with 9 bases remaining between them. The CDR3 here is CASSLAGGDYGYTF. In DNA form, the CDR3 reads TGTGCCAGCAGCTTGGCCGGCGGGGACTATGGCTACACCTTC. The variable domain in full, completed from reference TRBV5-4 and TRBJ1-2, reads ETGVTQSPTHLIKTRGQQVTLRCSSQSGHNTVSWYQQALGQGPQFIFQYYREEENGRGNFPPRFSGLQFPNYSSELNVNALELDDSALYLCASSLAGGDYGYTFGSGTRLTVV.

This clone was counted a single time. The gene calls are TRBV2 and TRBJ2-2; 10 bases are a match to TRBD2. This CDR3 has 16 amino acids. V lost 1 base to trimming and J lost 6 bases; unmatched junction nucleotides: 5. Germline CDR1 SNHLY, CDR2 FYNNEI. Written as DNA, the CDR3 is TGTGCCAGCAGTGAAGGGAGGACTAGCGGTCCCGGGGAGCTGTTTTTT. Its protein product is CASSEGRTSGPGELFF.

In DNA, the CDR3 is TGTGCCAGCAGTGAGCAGGGTAGAGCTAACTATGGCTACACCTTC. Protein product: CASSEQGRANYGYTF. The rearrangement links TRBV2 to TRBJ1-2, with a tentative D call TRBD1 (5 bases). The CDR3 contains 15 residues. Germline V gene lookup returns CDR1 SNHLY and CDR2 FYNNEI. The V end lost 3 bases, the J end lost 0 bases, and 11 bases lay between the germline ends.

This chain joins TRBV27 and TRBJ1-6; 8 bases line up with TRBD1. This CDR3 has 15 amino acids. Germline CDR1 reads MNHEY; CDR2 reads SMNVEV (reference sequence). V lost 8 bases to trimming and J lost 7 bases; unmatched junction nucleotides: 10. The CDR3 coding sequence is TGTGCCAGCGGCGTTCCCGGGACAGGCAATTCACCCCTCCACTTT. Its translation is CASGVPGTGNSPLHF.